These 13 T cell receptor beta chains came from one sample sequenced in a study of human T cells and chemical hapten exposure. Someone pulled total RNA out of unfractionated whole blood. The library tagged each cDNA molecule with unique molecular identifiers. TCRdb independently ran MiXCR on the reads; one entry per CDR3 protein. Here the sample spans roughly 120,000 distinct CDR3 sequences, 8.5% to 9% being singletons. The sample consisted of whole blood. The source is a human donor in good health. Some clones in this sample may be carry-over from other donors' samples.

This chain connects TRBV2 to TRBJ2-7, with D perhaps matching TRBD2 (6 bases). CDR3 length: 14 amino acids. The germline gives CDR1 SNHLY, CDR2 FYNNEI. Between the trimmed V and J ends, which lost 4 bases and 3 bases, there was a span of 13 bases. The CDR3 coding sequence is TGTGCCAGCAGTGCGGAGACTAGAAACTACGAGCAGTACTTC. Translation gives CASSAETRNYEQYF.

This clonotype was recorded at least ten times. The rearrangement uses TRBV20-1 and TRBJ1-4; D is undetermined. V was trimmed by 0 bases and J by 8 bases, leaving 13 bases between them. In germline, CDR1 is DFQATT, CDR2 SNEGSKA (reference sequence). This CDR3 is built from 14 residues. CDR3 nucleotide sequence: TGCAGTGCTAGAGATAAGAGGGTCTGGGAAAAACTGTTTTTT. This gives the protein CSARDKRVWEKLFF.

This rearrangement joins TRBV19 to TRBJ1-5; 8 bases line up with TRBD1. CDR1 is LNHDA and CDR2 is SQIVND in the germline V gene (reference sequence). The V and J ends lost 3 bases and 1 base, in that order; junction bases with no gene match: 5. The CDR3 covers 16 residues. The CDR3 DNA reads TGTGCCAGTAGTATCGATCAGGGGGCAAGCAATCAGCCCCAGCATTTT. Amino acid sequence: CASSIDQGASNQPQHF.

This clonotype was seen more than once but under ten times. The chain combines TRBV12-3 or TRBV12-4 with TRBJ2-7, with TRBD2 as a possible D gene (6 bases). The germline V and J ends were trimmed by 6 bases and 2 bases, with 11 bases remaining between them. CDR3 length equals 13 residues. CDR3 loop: CASRRRGTYEQYF. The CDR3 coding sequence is TGTGCCAGCAGGCGGCGGGGAACCTACGAGCAGTACTTC.

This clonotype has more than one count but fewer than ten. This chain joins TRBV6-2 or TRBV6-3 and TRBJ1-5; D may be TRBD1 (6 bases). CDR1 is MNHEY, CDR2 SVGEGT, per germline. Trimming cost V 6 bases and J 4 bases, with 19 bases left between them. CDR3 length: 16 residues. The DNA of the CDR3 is TGTGCCAGCAGACCAACCACAGGGATCCAAAATCAGCCCCAGCATTTT. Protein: CASRPTTGIQNQPQHF.

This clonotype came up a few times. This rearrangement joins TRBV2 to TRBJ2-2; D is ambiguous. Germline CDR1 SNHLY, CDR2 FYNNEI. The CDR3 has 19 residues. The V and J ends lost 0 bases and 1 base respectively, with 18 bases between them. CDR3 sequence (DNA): TGTGCCAGCAGTGAAGCGCTTCCGGGTCGTGCAGGGAACACCGGGGAGCTGTTTTTT. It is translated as CASSEALPGRAGNTGELFF.

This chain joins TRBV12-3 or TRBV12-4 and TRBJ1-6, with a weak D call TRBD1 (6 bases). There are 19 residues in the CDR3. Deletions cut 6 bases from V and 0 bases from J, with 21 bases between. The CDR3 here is CASSRNGGGLRSYNSPLHF. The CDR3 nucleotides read TGTGCCAGCAGCCGTAACGGGGGCGGACTGCGCTCCTATAATTCACCCCTCCACTTT.

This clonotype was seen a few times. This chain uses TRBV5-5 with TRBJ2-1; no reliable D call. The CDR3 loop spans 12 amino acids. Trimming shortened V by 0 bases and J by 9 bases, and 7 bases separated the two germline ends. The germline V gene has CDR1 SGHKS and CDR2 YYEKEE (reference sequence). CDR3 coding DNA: TGTGCCAGCAGCTTGGATCCGGGTGAGCAGTTCTTC. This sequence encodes CASSLDPGEQFF.

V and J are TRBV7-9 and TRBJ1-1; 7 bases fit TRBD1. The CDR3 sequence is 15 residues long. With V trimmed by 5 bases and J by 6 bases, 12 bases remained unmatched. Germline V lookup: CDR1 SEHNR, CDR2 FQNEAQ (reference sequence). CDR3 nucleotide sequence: TGTGCCAGCAGCCCAGAGGGACAGTCTACGGCTGAAGCTTTCTTT. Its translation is CASSPEGQSTAEAFF.

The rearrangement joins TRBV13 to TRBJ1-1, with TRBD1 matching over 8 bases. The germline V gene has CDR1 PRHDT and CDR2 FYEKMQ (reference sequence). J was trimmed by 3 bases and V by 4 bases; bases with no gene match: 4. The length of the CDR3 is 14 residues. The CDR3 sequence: CASSSQGAYTEAFF. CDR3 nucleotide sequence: TGTGCCAGCAGCTCCCAGGGGGCGTACACTGAAGCTTTCTTT.

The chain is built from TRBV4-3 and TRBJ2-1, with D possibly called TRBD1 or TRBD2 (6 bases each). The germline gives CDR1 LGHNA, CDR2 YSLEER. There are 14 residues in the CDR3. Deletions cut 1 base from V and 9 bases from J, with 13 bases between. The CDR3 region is CASSQVSGASEQFF. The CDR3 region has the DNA TGCGCCAGCAGCCAAGTTTCGGGGGCGAGTGAGCAGTTCTTC.

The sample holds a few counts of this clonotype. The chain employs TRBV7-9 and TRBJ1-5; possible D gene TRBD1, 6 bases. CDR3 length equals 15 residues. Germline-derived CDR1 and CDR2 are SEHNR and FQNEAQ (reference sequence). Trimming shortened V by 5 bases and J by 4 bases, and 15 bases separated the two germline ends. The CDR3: CASSPWQGLNQPQHF. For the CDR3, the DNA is TGTGCCAGCAGCCCTTGGCAGGGGCTAAATCAGCCCCAGCATTTT.

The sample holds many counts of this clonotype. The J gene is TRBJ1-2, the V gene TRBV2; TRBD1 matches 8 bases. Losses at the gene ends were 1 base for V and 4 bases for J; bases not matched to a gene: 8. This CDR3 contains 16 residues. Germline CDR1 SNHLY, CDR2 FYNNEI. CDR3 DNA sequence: TGTGCCAGCAGTGAAGTGAGGGACAGGAGCTTCTATGGCTACACCTTC. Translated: CASSEVRDRSFYGYTF. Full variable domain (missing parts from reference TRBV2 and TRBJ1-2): EPEVTQTPSHQVTQMGQEVILRCVPISNHLYFYWYRQILGQKVEFLVSFYNNEISEKSEIFDDQFSVERPDGSNFTLKIRSTKLEDSAMYFCASSEVRDRSFYGYTFGSGTRLTVV.